Presented here are 11 T cell receptor beta chains from one specimen sequenced in a study of blood T cell repertoires in COVID-19. Assay used: immunoSEQ multiplex PCR; TCRdb lists only in-frame clones, some missing. The sample has 250,000 to 300,000 clones, about nine tenths seen once; the top ten hold roughly a sixth. Sequencing used PBMCs or T cells enriched from blood (not recorded which). Receptors were obtained from a man aged 18 to 30 who had recovered from COVID-19.

The V call is TRBV30, the J call TRBJ1-3; the D gene is possibly TRBD1 (5 bases). Trimming pared 0 bases from V and 0 bases from J, leaving 15 bases between. In germline, CDR1 is GTSNPN, CDR2 SVGIG (reference sequence). CDR3 length: 17 amino acids. The CDR3 DNA follows: TGTGCCTGGAGTGTATTGTTTGGGGCGAGCTCTGGAAACACCATATATTTT. Protein: CAWSVLFGASSGNTIYF. The variable domain in full, with the rest retrieved from reference TRBV30 and TRBJ1-3, is SQTIHQWPATLVQPVGSPLSLECTVEGTSNPNLYWYRQAAGRGLQLLFYSVGIGQISSEVPQNLSASRPQDRQFILSSKKLLLSDSGFYLCAWSVLFGASSGNTIYFGEGSWLTVV.

This chain joins TRBV5-1 and TRBJ1-2, with 7 bases matching TRBD1. With V trimmed by 4 bases and J by 3 bases, 12 bases remained unmatched. Germline CDR1 and CDR2: SGHRS and YFSETQ. CDR3 size: 16 residues. The CDR3 loop is CASSPGHTGDDYGYTF. In nucleotides, the CDR3 is TGCGCCAGCAGCCCCGGACACACAGGGGACGACTATGGCTACACCTTC.

The V and J genes are TRBV9 and TRBJ2-7; 11 bases fit TRBD2. CDR3 length: 20 residues. V dropped 0 bases and J dropped 2; count of bases not matched to a gene: 16. Germline-derived CDR1 and CDR2 are SGDLS and YYNGEE. The CDR3 is CASSVDLDGGLAGGPYEQYF. In nucleotides, the CDR3 is TGTGCCAGCAGCGTAGACCTGGACGGGGGCCTAGCGGGAGGCCCCTACGAGCAGTACTTC. Combining the CDR3 with reference TRBV9 and TRBJ2-7 gives the whole variable domain DSGVTQTPKHLITATGQRVTLRCSPRSGDLSVYWYQQSLDQGLQFLIQYYNGEERAKGNILERFSAQQFPDLHSELNLSSLELGDSALYFCASSVDLDGGLAGGPYEQYFGPGTRLTVT.

The chain joins TRBV28 to TRBJ2-7, with D possibly matching TRBD1 (5 bases). The germline gives CDR1 MDHEN, CDR2 SYDVKM. The CDR3 extends over 15 amino acids. Trimming stripped 2 bases from V and 4 bases from J, with 15 bases between. The CDR3 nucleotides read TGTGCCAGCAGTTTAGAAGGCCAGGGCTGGTACGAGCAGTACTTC. Translating gives CASSLEGQGWYEQYF.

This chain connects TRBV28 to TRBJ2-1, with 11 bases lining up with TRBD2. The CDR3 is 19 amino acids. With V trimmed by 5 bases and J by 5 bases, 17 bases remained unmatched. Germline-derived CDR1 and CDR2 are MDHEN and SYDVKM. Written as DNA, the CDR3 is TGTGCCAGCAGTGCGCCGGGACACGCACCGGGACTAGCGGACAATGAGCAGTTCTTC. Translated, it gives CASSAPGHAPGLADNEQFF.

The chain's CDR3 is CASSDEAQPQHF. Here the CDR3 DNA reads TGTGCCAGCAGTGATGAAGCCCAGCCCCAGCATTTT. V gene TRBV6-1 combines with J gene TRBJ1-5; D remains unclear. This CDR3 contains 12 residues. Germline CDR1 and CDR2: MNHNS and SASEGT. Trimming took 3 bases from V and 7 from J, leaving 7 bases between them.

The gene calls are TRBV7-9 and TRBJ1-1, with 9 bases identical to TRBD1. J gave up 3 bases and V 5 bases, and 7 bases lay outside the gene matches. The CDR3 spans 15 residues. Germline CDR1 is SEHNR and CDR2 is FQNEAQ (reference sequence). The CDR3 here is CASSTPGDRDTEAFF. As DNA, the CDR3 is TGTGCCAGCAGCACCCCGGGGGACAGGGACACTGAAGCTTTCTTT. The full variable domain, with the rest looked up from reference TRBV7-9 and TRBJ1-1, is DTGVSQNPRHKITKRGQNVTFRCDPISEHNRLYWYRQTLGQGPEFLTYFQNEAQLEKSRLLSDRFSAERPKGSFSTLEIQRTEQGDSAMYLCASSTPGDRDTEAFFGQGTRLTVV.

The CDR3 DNA sequence: TGTGCCAGCAGACGCCTCGGGACAGGGATGGGCAATCAGCCCCAGCATTTT. Translating it yields CASRRLGTGMGNQPQHF. The V and J genes are TRBV27 and TRBJ1-5, with 9 bases matching TRBD1. Germline CDR1 MNHEY, CDR2 SMNVEV (reference sequence). J was trimmed by 2 bases and V by 6 bases; bases with no gene match: 11. This CDR3 has 17 residues.

The V call is TRBV10-3, the J call TRBJ1-5; 10 positions agree with TRBD1. V lost 4 bases and J lost 5; bases outside the gene matches: 8. The CDR3 is made up of 16 amino acids. Germline CDR1 and CDR2: ENHRY and SYGVKD. The CDR3: CAISAREGTGDQPQHF. In DNA, the CDR3 is TGTGCCATCAGTGCAAGGGAGGGGACAGGGGATCAGCCCCAGCATTTT.

The gene calls are TRBV27 and TRBJ2-3, with D perhaps matching TRBD2 (6 bases). CDR3 size: 15 residues. The germline CDR1 and CDR2 sequences are MNHEY and SMNVEV (reference sequence). The V end was cut by 2 bases, the J end by 1 base, with 10 bases between. The CDR3 coding sequence is TGTGCCAGCAGTTTAATTTCTAGCGGCACAGATACGCAGTATTTT. Encoded protein: CASSLISSGTDTQYF.

This clone appeared once. This chain uses TRBV6-5 with TRBJ1-1; D is unclear. The V end lost 6 bases, the J end lost 4 bases, and 12 bases lay between the germline ends. From germline, CDR1 is MNHEY and CDR2 SVGAGI. This CDR3 has 13 amino acids. The CDR3 bases are TGTGCCAGCAGGGGAGGTTGGGGCACTGAAGCTTTCTTT. This codes for CASRGGWGTEAFF.